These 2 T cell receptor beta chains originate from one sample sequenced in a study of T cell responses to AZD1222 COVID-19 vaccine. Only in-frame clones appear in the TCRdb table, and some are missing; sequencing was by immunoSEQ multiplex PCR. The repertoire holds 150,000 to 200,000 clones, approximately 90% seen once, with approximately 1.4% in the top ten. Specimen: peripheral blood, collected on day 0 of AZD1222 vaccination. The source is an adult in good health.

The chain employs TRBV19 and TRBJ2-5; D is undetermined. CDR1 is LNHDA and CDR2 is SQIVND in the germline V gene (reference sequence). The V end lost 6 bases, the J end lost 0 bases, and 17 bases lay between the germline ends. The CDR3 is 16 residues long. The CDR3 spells CASSPFMSTYQETQYF. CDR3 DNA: TGTGCCAGTAGCCCCTTTATGTCCACGTACCAAGAGACCCAGTACTTC.

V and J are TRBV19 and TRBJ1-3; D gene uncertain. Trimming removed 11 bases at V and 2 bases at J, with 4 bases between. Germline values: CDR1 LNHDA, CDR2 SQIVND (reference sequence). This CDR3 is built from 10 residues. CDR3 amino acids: CARAGNTIYF. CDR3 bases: TGTGCCCGGGCTGGAAACACCATATATTTT. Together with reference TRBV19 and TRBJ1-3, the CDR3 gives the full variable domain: DGGITQSPKYLFRKEGQNVTLSCEQNLNHDAMYWYRQDPGQGLRLIYYSQIVNDFQKGDIAEGYSVSREKKESFPLTVTSAQKNPTAFYLCARAGNTIYFGEGSWLTVV.